Given below is one T cell receptor (beta chain) in context. The antigen is undetermined. The data were taken from a study of CD8 T cells in Susac syndrome. Looked up from germline, CDR1 is WSHSY and CDR2 is SAAADI. CDR3 size: 11 residues. The ends were cut back, 6 bases at V and 5 bases at J, with 7 bases in the middle. Matched for age and sex, the controls were healthy donors. Bulk CD8+ and CD4+ cells came from magnetic negative isolation; CD8+ TEMRA by FACS. The study's findings and limits: The study recognized that its TCR sequencing and HLA analysis covered a relatively small number of individuals.

The authors reverse transcribed roughly 0.5 to 1 ug RNA with random hexamers. The CDR3 of TCR beta was amplified by immunoSEQ multiplex PCR across 54 Vbeta and 13 Jbeta. TCRdb re-called the immunoSEQ multiplex PCR reads with MiXCR, one entry per CDR3 protein. The sample consists of approximately 110,000 distinct CDR3 sequences, over 85% of them appearing once. Sequencing input: CD4+ T cells from PBMCs. J is TRBJ1-2 and V is TRBV10-2; D is unresolved. This clonotype was sampled from a human donor in good health. CDR3 sequence (DNA): TGCGCCAGCAGAGAGCAGTATGGCTACACCTTC. This translates into CASREQYGYTF.